The 10 T cell receptor beta chains given below trace back to one sample, sequenced in a study of blood T cell repertoires in COVID-19. Here immunoSEQ multiplex PCR was the method, and the copy in TCRdb shows in-frame clones only, minus some. Among about 220,000 clones listed, about 91% were seen once. The sequenced sample was PBMCs or T cells enriched from blood (not recorded which). The receptors were gathered from a woman between 45 and 65 years old with acute COVID-19.

The chain joins TRBV18 to TRBJ2-5; possible D gene TRBD2, 6 bases. The V and J ends lost 2 bases and 4 bases respectively, with 8 bases between them. The germline V gene encodes CDR1 KGHSH and CDR2 LQKENI. The CDR3 totals 13 residues. This CDR3 is CASSPVGGETQYF. CDR3 sequence (DNA): TGTGCCAGCTCACCAGTGGGGGGAGAGACCCAGTACTTC. Filled out from reference TRBV18 and TRBJ2-5, the complete variable domain reads NAGVMQNPRHLVRRRGQEARLRCSPMKGHSHVYWYRQLPEEGLKFMVYLQKENIIDESGMPKERFSAEFPKEGPSILRIQQVVRGDSAAYFCASSPVGGETQYFGPGTRLLVL.

This clone has a handful of counts. The genes are TRBV4-1 and TRBJ2-1; 8 bases are shared with TRBD2. Germline V gene sequence: CDR1 MGHRA, CDR2 YSYEKL. Germline trimming cut 2 bases from V and 3 bases from J; bases unmatched to any gene: 6. CDR3 length equals 16 residues. CDR3 bases: TGCGCCAGCAGCCAACTAGCACTAGCGGACTACAATGAGCAGTTCTTC. This gives the protein CASSQLALADYNEQFF.

As to this clone: Other DNA sequences in the sample encode the same CDR3. V and J are TRBV12-3 or TRBV12-4 and TRBJ2-1; D is unclear. Trimming shortened V by 1 base and J by 7 bases, and 5 bases separated the two germline ends. The CDR3 is 12 amino acids. The DNA for the CDR3 is TGTGCCAGCAGTTTAGTTTCAAATGAGCAGTTCTTC. Its translation: CASSLVSNEQFF.

This chain joins TRBV11-2 and TRBJ2-4; D uncertain. CDR1 and CDR2 from the germline V gene are SGHAT and FQNNGV. Trimming took off 5 bases at V and 1 base at J, with 12 bases between the two ends. The CDR3 contains 15 residues. The CDR3 sequence is CASSRIAGAKNIQYF. CDR3 coding DNA: TGTGCCAGCAGCCGAATAGCTGGTGCCAAAAACATTCAGTACTTC.

The V and J genes are TRBV19 and TRBJ1-1; 8 nucleotides line up with TRBD1. The CDR3 runs 17 residues. After removal of 5 bases from V and 1 base from J, the junction contained 12 bases not matched to a gene. Germline V gene sequence: CDR1 LNHDA, CDR2 SQIVND (reference sequence). CDR3 nucleotides: TGTGCCAGTAGTCTCGAGACAGGGGCAGTTGAGAACACTGAAGCTTTCTTT. The encoded protein is CASSLETGAVENTEAFF.

CDR3 protein: CASSLKSRGPAKNIQYF. For the CDR3, the DNA is TGTGCCAGCAGTTTAAAATCCAGAGGGCCTGCCAAAAACATTCAGTACTTC. V gene TRBV28 combines with J gene TRBJ2-4; tentatively, D is TRBD2 (5 bases). V shed 2 bases and J shed 1 base, with 15 bases lying between them. The CDR3 loop spans 17 amino acids. CDR1 and CDR2 (germline): MDHEN, SYDVKM.

The CDR3 region has the DNA TGTGCCAGCAGCCAAGGTCGGGACAGGGATCGGGAGCAGTACTTC. Translating it yields CASSQGRDRDREQYF. V and J are TRBV3-1 (or the pseudogene TRBV3-2) and TRBJ2-7; 9 bases agree with TRBD1. Germline CDR1 and CDR2: LGHDT and YNNKEL (reference sequence). This CDR3 region has 15 residues. V lost 1 base and J lost 7; bases outside the gene matches: 8.

The chain employs TRBV19 and TRBJ1-5, with no clear D. V was pared by 6 bases and J by 2 bases, with 11 bases between. The length of the CDR3 is 14 residues. Germline assignment: CDR1 LNHDA and CDR2 SQIVND (reference sequence). The CDR3 coding sequence is TGTGCCAGTAGAGGAGGGCTCGGCAATCAGCCCCAGCATTTT. Translated: CASRGGLGNQPQHF.

The J gene is TRBJ2-7, the V gene TRBV3-1 (or the pseudogene TRBV3-2); a weak D match, TRBD1 (8 bases). This CDR3 is 18 amino acids long. With 1 base removed from V and 2 bases from J, the gap between germline ends came to 21 bases. From germline, CDR1 is LGHDT and CDR2 YNNKEL (reference sequence). CDR3 loop: CASSQVGQGGSPPYEQYF. The CDR3 region has the DNA TGTGCCAGCAGCCAAGTTGGACAGGGCGGGAGTCCCCCCTACGAGCAGTACTTC.

V and J are TRBV7-2 and TRBJ2-7; 9 nucleotides align to TRBD2. CDR3 length equals 14 residues. Per germline, CDR1 SGHTA and CDR2 FQGNSA. J lost 5 bases, V lost 6 bases, and 8 bases had no gene match. CDR3 nucleotides: TGTGCCAGCAGATCCGGACTAGCGAACCACGAGCAGTACTTC. The encoded protein is CASRSGLANHEQYF.